What follows are 21 T cell receptor beta chains derived from one specimen sequenced in a study of human T cells and chemical hapten exposure. Time point here: patch test 2, 6 weeks after DPC sensitization. This sample's treatment: therapeutic diphenylcyclopropenone sensitization with weekly scalp DPC. TCRdb redid the calling of the RACE reads with MiXCR, one entry per CDR3 protein. The sample consists of 80,000 to 100,000 distinct CDR3 sequences, over 7.5% of them appearing once. The sample here was whole blood, taken in connection with sensitization to the hapten diphenylcyclopropenone (DPC). All receptors derive from a woman aged 40-49 years with alopecia areata. Some clones in this sample may be carry-over from other donors' samples.

This clonotype has just a few counts. The rearrangement joins TRBV4-1 to TRBJ1-5; possible D gene TRBD1, 5 bases. Between the trimmed V and J ends, which lost 0 bases and 11 bases, there was a span of 8 bases. This CDR3 is 12 amino acids long. Germline CDR1 is MGHRA and CDR2 is YSYEKL. The CDR3 DNA sequence: TGCGCCAGCAGCCAAGAACTAGGGGCCCAGCATTTT. This gives the protein CASSQELGAQHF.

CDR3 in amino acids: CATSDTGQGSSYEQYF. The CDR3, as DNA: TGTGCCACCAGTGATACCGGACAGGGGAGCTCCTACGAGCAGTACTTC. This rearrangement joins TRBV24-1 to TRBJ2-7; 9 positions match TRBD1. Looked up from germline, CDR1 is KGHDR and CDR2 is SFDVKD. The CDR3 is 16 residues long. Trimming cost V 3 bases and J 0 bases; bases outside gene matches: 5.

The chain carries TRBV27 and TRBJ2-1, with TRBD2 matching over 9 bases. After removal of 5 bases from V and 9 bases from J, the junction contained 14 bases not matched to a gene. The CDR3 contains 16 residues. The germline gives CDR1 MNHEY, CDR2 SMNVEV (reference sequence). CDR3 sequence reads: CASSAASGIASGEQFF. CDR3 nucleotides: TGTGCCAGCAGTGCGGCTAGCGGGATCGCTTCCGGTGAGCAGTTCTTC.

This clonotype appeared many times. This chain joins TRBV29-1 and TRBJ1-1; D remains ambiguous. This CDR3 is built from 13 residues. V was clipped by 5 bases and J by 1 base, with 11 bases between them. The V gene's germline CDR1 is SQVTM and CDR2 ANQGSEA. The CDR3 protein is CSVILGANTEAFF. The CDR3 DNA reads as TGCAGCGTTATTCTGGGTGCGAACACTGAAGCTTTCTTT. Variable domain in full (rest from reference TRBV29-1 and TRBJ1-1): SAVISQKPSRDICQRGTSLTIQCQVDSQVTMMFWYRQQPGQSLTLIATANQGSEATYESGFVIDKFPISRPNLTFSTLTVSNMSPEDSSIYLCSVILGANTEAFFGQGTRLTVV.

At least ten counts were recorded for this clonotype. The J gene is TRBJ2-3, the V gene TRBV20-1, with 8 bases fitting TRBD1. This CDR3 has 15 residues. Per germline, CDR1 DFQATT and CDR2 SNEGSKA (reference sequence). V dropped 6 bases and J dropped 0; count of bases not matched to a gene: 8. For the CDR3, the DNA is TGCAGTGCCGGGGACAGGCACTCTAGCACAGATACGCAGTATTTT. It is translated as CSAGDRHSSTDTQYF.

The table lists this clonotype with many counts. The chain has TRBV6-2 or TRBV6-3 and TRBJ1-5; 7 nucleotides agree with TRBD1. CDR1 and CDR2 (germline): MNHEY, SVGEGT. CDR3 size: 16 residues. After removal of 2 bases from V and 2 bases from J, the junction contained 6 bases not matched to a gene. This CDR3 reads CASSYIPTGGNQPQHF. The CDR3 DNA sequence: TGTGCCAGCAGTTACATCCCAACAGGGGGCAATCAGCCCCAGCATTTT.

This clonotype has a handful of counts. The CDR3 reads CASSEVPGASTDTQYF. The CDR3 DNA is TGTGCCAGCAGTGAAGTACCGGGGGCGAGCACAGATACGCAGTATTTT. The chain links TRBV6-1 to TRBJ2-3; the D call may be TRBD1 or TRBD2 (6 bases each). This CDR3 is built from 16 residues. Trimming cost V 1 base and J 0 bases, with 11 bases left between them. Per germline, CDR1 MNHNS and CDR2 SASEGT.

This clonotype has more than one count but fewer than ten. The chain has TRBV20-1 and TRBJ2-3; 8 positions agree with TRBD2. Per the germline V gene, CDR1 is DFQATT and CDR2 is SNEGSKA (reference sequence). The CDR3 is 13 residues long. V trimming: 3 bases; J trimming: 1 base; junction bases outside the gene matches: 0. This CDR3 reads CSARTSGTDTQYF. The CDR3 DNA reads as TGCAGTGCTAGGACTAGCGGCACAGATACGCAGTATTTT.

V and J are TRBV29-1 and TRBJ2-5; 7 nucleotides line up with TRBD1. The CDR3 is 13 amino acids. Per germline, CDR1 SQVTM and CDR2 ANQGSEA. Trimming took 7 bases from V and 5 from J; bases not matched to a gene: 10. The CDR3 sequence is CSGGGRAEETQYF. DNA of the CDR3: TGCAGCGGAGGGGGCAGGGCGGAGGAGACCCAGTACTTC.

This clonotype appeared many times. The rearrangement links TRBV20-1 to TRBJ2-1; 10 nucleotides align to TRBD1. J gave up 5 bases and V 6 bases, and 4 bases lay outside the gene matches. Germline V gene sequence: CDR1 DFQATT, CDR2 SNEGSKA (reference sequence). The CDR3 is made up of 13 amino acids. CDR3 coding DNA: TGCAGTGCCACCGGGACAGGGGACAATGAGCAGTTCTTC. Amino acids: CSATGTGDNEQFF.

This clonotype occurred many times. V is TRBV4-3 and J is TRBJ1-2; D not resolved. CDR3 length equals 15 residues. CDR1 is LGHNA and CDR2 is YSLEER in the germline V gene. V dropped 0 bases and J dropped 1 base, with 9 bases sitting between them. The CDR3 is CASSQDLAVNYGYTF. The DNA of the CDR3 is TGCGCCAGCAGCCAAGATCTGGCGGTTAACTATGGCTACACCTTC.

The J gene is TRBJ2-5, the V gene TRBV4-2, with 9 bases identical to TRBD2. J was trimmed by 4 bases and V by 4 bases; bases with no gene match: 10. The CDR3 sequence is 16 residues long. CDR1 and CDR2 from the germline V gene are LGHNA and YNFKEQ. CDR3 sequence: CASSPSGTSSTETQYF. The CDR3 DNA reads as TGTGCCAGCAGCCCGTCCGGGACTAGCAGTACAGAGACCCAGTACTTC.

This clonotype was recorded at least ten times. J is TRBJ2-1 and V is TRBV7-6; 8 bases agree with TRBD1. The germline gives CDR1 SGHVS, CDR2 FNYEAQ. J lost 10 bases, V lost 1 base, and 6 bases had no gene match. The length of the CDR3 is 14 residues. CDR3: CASSLVQGAREQFF. CDR3 DNA: TGTGCCAGCAGCTTAGTTCAGGGGGCGAGAGAGCAGTTCTTC.

This clonotype was picked up many times. The rearrangement joins TRBV24-1 to TRBJ2-1; D is ambiguous. Germline CDR1 is KGHDR and CDR2 is SFDVKD. V gave up 0 bases and J gave up 7 bases, with 9 bases separating them. CDR3 length equals 14 residues. The CDR3 DNA reads as TGTGCCACCAGTGATTTGTCGGAGAGAAATGAGCAGTTCTTC. Translated: CATSDLSERNEQFF.

This clonotype was picked up a small number of times. The V gene is TRBV25-1, the J gene TRBJ2-5, with TRBD2 matching 10 bases. The CDR3 runs 18 residues. V lost 4 bases, J lost 0 bases, and 11 bases stayed unmatched. Germline-derived CDR1 and CDR2 are MGHDK and SYGVNS. Here the CDR3 reads CASSAYNPGTSDQETQYF. The CDR3, as DNA: TGTGCCAGCAGTGCTTACAACCCGGGGACTAGCGACCAAGAGACCCAGTACTTC.

The table lists this clonotype with many counts. V is TRBV4-1 and J is TRBJ2-7; the match to TRBD1 covers 9 bases. The ends lost 0 bases at V and 5 bases at J; junction bases unmatched: 8. Germline V gene sequence: CDR1 MGHRA, CDR2 YSYEKL. The CDR3 extends over 16 amino acids. The CDR3 reads CASSQDVGTGRDEQYF. The CDR3 bases are TGCGCCAGCAGCCAAGATGTCGGGACAGGGAGGGACGAGCAGTACTTC.

This clonotype was observed at least ten times. This rearrangement joins TRBV11-2 to TRBJ2-4, with TRBD2 as a possible D gene (5 bases). The CDR3 extends over 16 amino acids. V lost 2 bases, J lost 0 bases, and 11 bases lay in between. Germline loops: CDR1 SGHAT, CDR2 FQNNGV. Here the CDR3 DNA reads TGTGCCAGCAGCTTATCGGACGGAGGAGCCAAAAACATTCAGTACTTC. This translates into CASSLSDGGAKNIQYF. Filled out from reference TRBV11-2 and TRBJ2-4, the complete variable domain reads EAGVAQSPRYKIIEKRQSVAFWCNPISGHATLYWYQQILGQGPKLLIQFQNNGVVDDSQLPKDRFSAERLKGVDSTLKIQPAKLEDSAVYLCASSLSDGGAKNIQYFGAGTRLSVL.

This clonotype has a count of ten or more. The CDR3 bases are TGTGCCAGCAGCTTGGCCCAAGGGCGCTCGAACACCGGGGAGCTGTTTTTT. It encodes CASSLAQGRSNTGELFF. The rearrangement links TRBV5-4 to TRBJ2-2, with D hard to call. Germline assignment: CDR1 SGHNT and CDR2 YYREEE (reference sequence). Trimming shortened V by 0 bases and J by 0 bases, and 12 bases separated the two germline ends. The CDR3 is made up of 17 amino acids.

This clonotype was counted ten times or more. This sequence joins TRBV9 and TRBJ1-2; D is undetermined. Germline V gene sequence: CDR1 SGDLS, CDR2 YYNGEE. V was shortened by 0 bases and J by 5 bases, with 5 bases between the two germline ends. The CDR3 is 12 residues long. CDR3 region: CASSVEGYGYTF. The CDR3 DNA follows: TGTGCCAGCAGCGTAGAAGGGTATGGCTACACCTTC.

At least ten counts were recorded for this clonotype. V and J are TRBV24-1 and TRBJ2-2; D remains unclear. The CDR3 extends over 12 amino acids. Germline assignment: CDR1 KGHDR and CDR2 SFDVKD. V lost 9 bases and J 7 bases, leaving 11 bases between the germline ends. The CDR3 loop reads CATQNLYGELFF. CDR3 nucleotide sequence: TGTGCCACCCAGAACCTTTACGGGGAGCTGTTTTTT.

This clonotype was recorded many times. The chain has TRBV2 and TRBJ2-5; 10 bases are a match to TRBD2. Germline values: CDR1 SNHLY, CDR2 FYNNEI. The CDR3 is 16 residues long. The trim removed 6 bases at V and 1 base at J, leaving 8 bases unmatched. The CDR3 region has the DNA TGTGCCAGCAGGGACCGTCGACTAGCGGGCCAAGAGACCCAGTACTTC. It is translated as CASRDRRLAGQETQYF.